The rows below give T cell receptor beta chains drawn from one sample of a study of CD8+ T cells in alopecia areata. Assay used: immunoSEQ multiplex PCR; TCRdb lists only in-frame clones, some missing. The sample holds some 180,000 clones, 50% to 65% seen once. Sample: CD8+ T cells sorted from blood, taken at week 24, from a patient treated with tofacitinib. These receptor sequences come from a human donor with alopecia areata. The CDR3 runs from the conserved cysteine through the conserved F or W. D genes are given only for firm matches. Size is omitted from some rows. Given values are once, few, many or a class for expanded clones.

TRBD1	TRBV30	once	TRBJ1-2	CAWAGTGENGYTF	TGTGCCTGGGCCGGGACAGGGGAGAATGGCTACACCTTC
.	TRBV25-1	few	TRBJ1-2	CASSENYGYTF	TGTGCCAGCAGTGAAAACTATGGCTACACCTTC
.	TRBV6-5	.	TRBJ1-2	CASSSQGLVNGYTF	TGTGCCAGCAGTTCCCAGGGATTGGTTAATGGCTACACCTTC
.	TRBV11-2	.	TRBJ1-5	CASSLDSGASQPQHF	TGTGCCAGCAGCTTAGATTCGGGGGCTTCTCAGCCCCAGCATTTT
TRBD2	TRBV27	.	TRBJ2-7	CASSLRAGGIQQYF	TGTGCCAGCAGTTTACGGGCGGGGGGGATTCAGCAGTACTTC
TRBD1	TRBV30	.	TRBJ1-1	CAWQQGSTEAFF	TGTGCCTGGCAACAGGGGAGCACTGAAGCTTTCTTT
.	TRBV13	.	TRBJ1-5	CASSLGLGNQPQHF	TGTGCCAGCAGCTTAGGCTTAGGCAATCAGCCCCAGCATTTT
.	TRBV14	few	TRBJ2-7	CASSQLVTGFYEQYF	TGTGCCAGCAGCCAACTTGTAACAGGATTCTACGAGCAGTACTTC
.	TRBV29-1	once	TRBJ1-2	CSVPREGYGYTF	TGCAGCGTTCCCAGGGAGGGCTATGGCTACACCTTC
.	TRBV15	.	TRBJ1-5	CATRSGNQPQHF	TGTGCCACACGGTCGGGTAATCAGCCCCAGCATTTT
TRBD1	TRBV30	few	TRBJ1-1	CAWSVGQGQAEAFF	TGTGCCTGGAGTGTAGGACAGGGCCAAGCGGAAGCTTTCTTT
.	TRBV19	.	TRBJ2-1	CASSLTNYNEQFF	TGTGCCAGTAGCCTGACTAACTACAATGAGCAGTTCTTC
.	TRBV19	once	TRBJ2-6	CASRDPPSGANVLTF	TGTGCCAGTCGGGACCCTCCTTCTGGGGCCAACGTCCTGACTTTC
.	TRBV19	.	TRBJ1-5	CASSIGAVPQHF	TGTGCCAGTAGTATCGGGGCAGTTCCCCAGCATTTT
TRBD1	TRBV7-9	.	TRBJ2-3	CASSLRQGATDTQYF	TGTGCCAGCAGCTTAAGACAGGGAGCCACAGATACGCAGTATTTT
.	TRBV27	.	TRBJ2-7	CASSSSFVSEQYF	TGTGCCAGCAGTTCCAGCTTTGTGAGCGAGCAGTACTTC
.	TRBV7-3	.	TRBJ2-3	CASSQGTTSTDTQYF	TGTGCCAGCAGCCAAGGGACAACGAGCACAGATACGCAGTATTTT
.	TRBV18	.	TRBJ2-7	CASSPKKDAYEQYF	TGTGCCAGCTCACCAAAGAAGGATGCCTACGAGCAGTACTTC
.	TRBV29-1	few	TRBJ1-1	CSATLSQAFF	TGCAGCGCAACCCTATCCCAAGCTTTCTTT
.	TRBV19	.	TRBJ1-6	CASSGSYNSPLHF	TGTGCCAGTAGTGGCTCCTATAATTCACCCCTCCACTTT
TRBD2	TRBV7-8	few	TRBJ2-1	CASSSGRGSGNEQFF	TGTGCCAGCAGCTCCGGGCGGGGGAGTGGGAATGAGCAGTTCTTC
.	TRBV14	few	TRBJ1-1	CASSQFTDPEAFF	TGTGCCAGCAGCCAATTCACAGATCCAGAAGCTTTCTTT